Each of the 13 T cell receptor beta chains below was sequenced from the same sample in a study of T cells in Graves' hyperthyroidism and ophthalmopathy. Amplification of TCR beta CDR3 regions was performed using RNA transcripts as template. Carried out on the TCR CDR3, a first-round RT-PCR used the HTBI primer set. TCRdb reprocessed the multiplex PCR reads with MiXCR, giving one entry per CDR3 protein. The data contain about 640,000 distinct CDR3 sequences, more than 20% of them seen just once; the ten biggest clones take up approximately 30%. Sequencing was done on a sample of blood. The receptor set was obtained from a man in his thirties or forties with Graves' ophthalmopathy.

This clonotype was observed at least ten times. The chain carries TRBV18 and TRBJ1-1; 9 bases match TRBD1. Germline-derived CDR1 and CDR2 are KGHSH and LQKENI. Losses at the gene ends were 4 bases for V and 7 bases for J; bases not matched to a gene: 16. The CDR3 spans 17 residues. The chain's CDR3 is CASSLIQGAVQLGEAFF. The CDR3 DNA reads as TGTGCCAGCTCACTTATACAGGGGGCCGTACAGTTAGGTGAAGCTTTCTTT.

The chain combines TRBV28 with TRBJ2-7; 8 bases are a match to TRBD1. Germline CDR1 is MDHEN and CDR2 is SYDVKM. The CDR3 has 15 amino acids. The J segment lost 2 bases and the V segment lost 10 bases, leaving 13 bases of the junction unmatched. CDR3 DNA sequence: TGTGCCACATCTCTCAGGGGGCGCAGGCCCTACGAGCAGTACTTC. It encodes CATSLRGRRPYEQYF.

This clonotype was seen a handful of times. The V gene is TRBV6-2 or TRBV6-3, the J gene TRBJ1-1, with TRBD1 identical over 7 bases. This CDR3 contains 14 residues. The trim removed 5 bases at V and 5 bases at J, leaving 8 bases unmatched. CDR1 is MNHEY, CDR2 SVGEGT, per germline. CDR3 in amino acids: CASSTTTGRTEAFF. In DNA, the CDR3 is TGTGCCAGCAGTACGACGACAGGGCGGACTGAAGCTTTCTTT.

The chain couples TRBV6-1 to TRBJ2-4, with D possibly matching TRBD2 (5 bases). The CDR3 runs 14 residues. Germline V gives CDR1 MNHNS, CDR2 SASEGT. The V gene lost 4 bases and the J gene lost 4 bases, with 11 bases spanning the gap. Here the CDR3 DNA reads TGTGCCAGCAGTGCGTCTGAGGGAAAAAACATTCAGTACTTC. Its translation is CASSASEGKNIQYF.

This chain links TRBV6-6 with TRBJ2-7, with TRBD2 matching over 8 bases. The trim removed 2 bases at V and 2 bases at J, leaving 20 bases unmatched. CDR3 length: 20 amino acids. Germline V lookup: CDR1 MNHNY, CDR2 SVGAGI (reference sequence). The CDR3 protein is CASSYPLPSGSIPYTYEQYF. The CDR3 DNA follows: TGTGCCAGCAGTTACCCCCTCCCCAGCGGGAGTATTCCCTATACCTACGAGCAGTACTTC.

This clonotype has just a few counts. The chain uses TRBV28 and TRBJ1-5; no clear D. Per the germline V gene, CDR1 is MDHEN and CDR2 is SYDVKM. Trimming pared 7 bases from V and 6 bases from J, leaving 13 bases between. CDR3 size: 13 residues. CDR3 region: CASTVRGTQPQHF. The CDR3 bases are TGTGCCAGCACCGTACGGGGAACTCAGCCCCAGCATTTT.

The V call is TRBV27, the J call TRBJ2-7; 12 nucleotides match TRBD2. Germline values: CDR1 MNHEY, CDR2 SMNVEV (reference sequence). The CDR3 runs to 15 residues. V was pared by 5 bases and J by 2 bases, with 4 bases of the junction left unmatched. For the CDR3, the DNA is TGTGCCAGCAGTCGCCGACTAGCGGGAGCCTACGAGCAGTACTTC. Translating gives CASSRRLAGAYEQYF.

In this sample, this clonotype turned up many times. This chain connects TRBV11-3 to TRBJ2-3; 8 bases match TRBD2. Per germline, CDR1 SGHNT and CDR2 YENEEA. V trimming: 4 bases; J trimming: 7 bases; junction bases outside the gene matches: 4. The CDR3 runs to 13 residues. In DNA, the CDR3 is TGTGCCAGCAGCTCGAGCGGGAGCTATACGCAGTATTTT. This encodes CASSSSGSYTQYF. Filled out from reference TRBV11-3 and TRBJ2-3, the complete variable domain reads EAGVVQSPRYKIIEKKQPVAFWCNPISGHNTLYWYLQNLGQGPELLIRYENEEAVDDSQLPKDRFSAERLKGVDSTLKIQPAELGDSAVYLCASSSSGSYTQYFGPGTRLTVL.

In this sample, this clonotype turned up many times. The chain joins TRBV28 to TRBJ1-5, with D possibly TRBD1 on 5 matching bases. The length of the CDR3 is 15 residues. Germline values: CDR1 MDHEN, CDR2 SYDVKM. Trimming took 6 bases from V and 4 from J, leaving 16 bases between them. In DNA, the CDR3 is TGTGCCAGCAGAATATTTCCGACAGAAAATCAGCCCCAGCATTTT. Encoded protein: CASRIFPTENQPQHF.

The chain carries TRBV24-1 and TRBJ2-5; 10 nucleotides line up with TRBD1. After removal of 8 bases from V and 2 bases from J, the junction contained 1 base not matched to a gene. The CDR3 loop spans 13 amino acids. Germline CDR1 reads KGHDR; CDR2 reads SFDVKD. CDR3 protein: CATMGQGQETQYF. The CDR3 DNA reads TGTGCCACCATGGGACAGGGGCAAGAGACCCAGTACTTC.

In this sample, this clonotype turned up a few times. The chain carries TRBV12-3 or TRBV12-4 and TRBJ1-6, with 7 bases matching TRBD1. The CDR3 is made up of 14 amino acids. Trimming took 6 bases from V and 10 from J; bases not matched to a gene: 9. This chain's CDR3 is CASRLEGAGSPLHF. CDR3 nucleotide sequence: TGTGCCAGCAGATTGGAGGGGGCCGGATCACCCCTCCACTTT.

The chain has TRBV28 and TRBJ2-5, with 8 bases lining up with TRBD2. The germline CDR1 and CDR2 sequences are MDHEN and SYDVKM. CDR3 size: 15 residues. V shed 6 bases, J shed 5 bases, and the junction held 11 bases outside the gene matches. CDR3 in DNA: TGTGCCAGCAGGATAGGGGCTAGCGGGTCTGAGACCCAGTACTTC. Protein: CASRIGASGSETQYF.

The genes are TRBV20-1 and TRBJ2-1; 11 nucleotides agree with TRBD2. The CDR3 spans 14 residues. Germline V gene lookup returns CDR1 DFQATT and CDR2 SNEGSKA (reference sequence). The V segment lost 2 bases and the J segment 6 bases; nucleotides outside the gene matches: 3. CDR3: CSARPSGRPNEQFF. The CDR3 nucleotides read TGCAGTGCTAGACCTAGCGGGAGGCCCAATGAGCAGTTCTTC.